The following is a T cell receptor beta chain sequence with its context. Other DNA sequences in this specimen translate into the identical CDR3. Clones were sequenced by immunoSEQ multiplex PCR, and TCRdb holds only the in-frame ones, with some missing. The sample holds roughly 160,000 clones, roughly 80% seen once. CDR1 is LNHDA, CDR2 SQIVND, per germline (reference sequence). The CDR3 length is 13 residues. V shed 6 bases and J shed 2 bases, with 11 bases lying between them. This record belongs to a study of blood T cell repertoires in COVID-19. Two negative PCRs, clearance, or symptom resolution characterized the recovered Cohort 3 donors.

V is TRBV19 and J is TRBJ2-7; TRBD1 might be the D (6 bases). Sequencing was carried out using PBMCs or T cells enriched from blood (not recorded which). This TCR derives from a woman between 55 and 75 years old who had recovered from COVID-19. The CDR3 region is CASSRTGTYEQYF. The CDR3 nucleotides are TGTGCCAGTAGCAGAACAGGGACCTACGAGCAGTACTTC.